This TCR beta chain was observed in a study of blood T cell repertoires in COVID-19 (dated by TCRdb to the early 2020s). As for the study more broadly: Samples from collaborators originated in the United States, Italy and Spain and spanned both the acute and convalescent phases of COVID-19. The material from the prospective study consisted of cDNA or gDNA derived from T cells, B-cell-depleted T cells, or PBMCs. The dataset comprised deeply sampled blood TCRbeta repertoires from subjects exposed to, actively infected with, or recovered from COVID-19. The repertoires were released in a freely available public database intended as a resource for research on the immune response to SARS-CoV-2. Samples came from the ongoing ImmuneRACE study (first 160 participants) plus 1,254 subjects from 6 global collaborators. The sample metadata nearly always contained a de-identified subject ID, COVID-19 status, age in years and sex. Where available, HLA class I and class II types were taken from metadata supplied by the sample provider and were not determined by assay-based typing. Overall study outcomes, separate from this receptor: The amount of clinical and demographic metadata varied by source and participant and was provided uncurated.

The immunoSEQ Assay, a bias-controlled multiplex PCR, was used to amplify TCRbeta CDR3 regions from genomic DNA. The paper's data handling went like this. The number of nucleated cells in each sample was estimated from the amplification of reference gene primers within the assay. To quantify the absolute abundance of each unique TCRbeta CDR3 rearrangement, sequence reads were collapsed and filtered. Productive Simpson clonality was computed per sample as the square root of Simpson's diversity index over productive rearrangements. TCRdb mirrors the immuneACCESS table, restricted to in-frame sequences. Some clones are absent from its copies; in checked studies, under half trace to an unresolved V gene, and the reason for the others is unknown. V and J calls and clone size are copied from that table; D and trimming were computed from the DNA. In all, the sample holds some 280,000 clones, and around four fifths of those were seen once. Clones ranked in the top ten supply around 3.9% of the sample.

There are 14 amino acids in the CDR3, from cysteine to phenylalanine inclusive. CDR3 DNA is the only sequence kept; it has 42 bases, read in frame from the first base. In the germline V gene (reference sequence), CDR1 corresponds to SEHNR and CDR2 to FQNEAQ. Cut back by 0 bases and 1 base, the V and J ends lie 6 bases apart. Each collaborating institution followed its own protocols to collect whole blood in K2EDTA tubes. Collaborator samples were shipped for TCRbeta analysis as frozen whole blood, isolated PBMCs, or DNA extracted from either sample type. As to this clone: Its cognate antigen has yet to be identified. No per-base quality is available; no much larger clone lies one base away. Distinct nucleotide sequences in the sample also encode this CDR3.

The material sequenced was peripheral blood. This clonotype originated in a woman aged 45-59 years with active or convalescent COVID-19. The V gene is TRBV7-9 and the J gene is TRBJ1-1; a tentative D match to TRBD1 spans 5 bases. At the DNA level, the sequence is TGTGCCAGCAGCTTAGCCGGGGGGAACACTGAAGCTTTCTTT. It is translated as CASSLAGGNTEAFF.